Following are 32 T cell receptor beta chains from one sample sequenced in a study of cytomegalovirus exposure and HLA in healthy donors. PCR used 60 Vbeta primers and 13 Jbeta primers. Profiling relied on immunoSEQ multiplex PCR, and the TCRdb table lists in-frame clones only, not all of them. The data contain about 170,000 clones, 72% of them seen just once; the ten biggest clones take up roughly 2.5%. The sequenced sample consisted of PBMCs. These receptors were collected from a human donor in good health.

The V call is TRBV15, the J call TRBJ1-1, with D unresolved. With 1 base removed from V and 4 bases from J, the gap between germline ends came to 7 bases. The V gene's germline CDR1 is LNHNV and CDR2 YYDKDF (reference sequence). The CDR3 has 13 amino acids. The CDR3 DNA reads TGTGCCACCAGCAGAGCCGCGGGCACTGAAGCTTTCTTT. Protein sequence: CATSRAAGTEAFF.

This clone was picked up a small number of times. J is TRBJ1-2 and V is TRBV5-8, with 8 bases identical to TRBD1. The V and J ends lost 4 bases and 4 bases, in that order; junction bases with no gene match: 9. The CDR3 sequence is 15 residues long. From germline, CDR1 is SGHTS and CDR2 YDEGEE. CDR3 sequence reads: CASSPRTGFGYGYTF. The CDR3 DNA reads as TGTGCCAGCAGCCCCCGGACAGGGTTTGGCTATGGCTACACCTTC.

The CDR3 nucleotides read TGCGCCAGCAGCTTTATTGCGGGGACAGGGAATCCCGATGGCTACACCTTC. Amino acids: CASSFIAGTGNPDGYTF. This chain joins TRBV4-1 and TRBJ1-2, with 9 bases fitting TRBD1. The germline V gene encodes CDR1 MGHRA and CDR2 YSYEKL. V lost 5 bases, J lost 6 bases, and 16 bases stayed unmatched. The CDR3 loop spans 17 amino acids.

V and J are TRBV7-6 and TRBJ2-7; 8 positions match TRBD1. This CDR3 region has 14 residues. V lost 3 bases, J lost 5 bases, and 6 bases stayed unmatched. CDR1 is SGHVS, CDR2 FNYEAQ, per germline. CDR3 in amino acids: CASSFAQGENEQYF. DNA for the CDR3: TGTGCCAGCAGCTTTGCACAGGGGGAGAACGAGCAGTACTTC.

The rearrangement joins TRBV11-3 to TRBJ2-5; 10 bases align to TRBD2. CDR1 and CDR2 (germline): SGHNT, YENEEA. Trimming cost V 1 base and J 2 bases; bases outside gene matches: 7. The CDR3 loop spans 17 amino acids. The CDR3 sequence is CASSLGVAGGEQETQYF. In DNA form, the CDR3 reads TGTGCCAGCAGCTTAGGGGTAGCGGGGGGAGAACAAGAGACCCAGTACTTC.

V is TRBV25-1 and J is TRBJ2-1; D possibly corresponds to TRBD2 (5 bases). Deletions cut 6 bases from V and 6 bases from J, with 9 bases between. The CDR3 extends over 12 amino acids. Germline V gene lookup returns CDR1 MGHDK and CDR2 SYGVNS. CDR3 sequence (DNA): TGTGCCAGCAGCCACACTAGCAATGAGCAGTTCTTC. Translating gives CASSHTSNEQFF.

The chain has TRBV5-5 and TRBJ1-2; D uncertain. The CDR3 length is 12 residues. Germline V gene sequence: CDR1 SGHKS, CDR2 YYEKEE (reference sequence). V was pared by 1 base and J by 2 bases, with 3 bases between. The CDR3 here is CASSLSNYGYTF. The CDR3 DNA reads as TGTGCCAGCAGCTTGAGCAACTATGGCTACACCTTC.

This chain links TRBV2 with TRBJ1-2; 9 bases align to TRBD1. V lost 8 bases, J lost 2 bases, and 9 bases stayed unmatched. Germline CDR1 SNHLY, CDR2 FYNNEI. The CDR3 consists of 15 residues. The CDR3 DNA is TGTGCCAGCCGCTTTTGGACAGGGGAGAACTATGGCTACACCTTC. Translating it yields CASRFWTGENYGYTF.

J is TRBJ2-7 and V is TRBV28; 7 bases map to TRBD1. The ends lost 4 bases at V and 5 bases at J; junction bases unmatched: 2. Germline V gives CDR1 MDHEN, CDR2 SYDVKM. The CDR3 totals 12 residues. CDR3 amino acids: CASSSTGDEQYF. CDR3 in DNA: TGTGCCAGCAGTTCTACAGGGGACGAGCAGTACTTC. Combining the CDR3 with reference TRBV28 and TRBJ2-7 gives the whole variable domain DVKVTQSSRYLVKRTGEKVFLECVQDMDHENMFWYRQDPGLGLRLIYFSYDVKMKEKGDIPEGYSVSREKKERFSLILESASTNQTSMYLCASSSTGDEQYFGPGTRLTVT.

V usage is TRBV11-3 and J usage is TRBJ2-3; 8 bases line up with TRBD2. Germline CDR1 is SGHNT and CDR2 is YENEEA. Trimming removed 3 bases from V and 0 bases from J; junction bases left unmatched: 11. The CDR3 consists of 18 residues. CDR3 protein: CASSFGGFAGGSTDTQYF. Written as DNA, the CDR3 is TGTGCCAGCAGCTTTGGGGGCTTCGCGGGGGGCAGCACAGATACGCAGTATTTT.

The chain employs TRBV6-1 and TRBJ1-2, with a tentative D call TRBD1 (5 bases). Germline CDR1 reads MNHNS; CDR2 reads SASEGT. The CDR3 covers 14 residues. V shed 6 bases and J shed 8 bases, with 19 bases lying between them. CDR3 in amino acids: CASRDPGLLGGYTF. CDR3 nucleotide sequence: TGTGCCAGCAGAGATCCGGGACTCCTGGGGGGCTACACCTTC.

The CDR3 region has the DNA TGTGCCAGCAGCCCCAGGGGATCAGTAGTGGATGAGCAGTTCTTC. Translation gives CASSPRGSVVDEQFF. V is TRBV7-6 and J is TRBJ2-1, with D tentatively TRBD1 (6 bases). From germline, CDR1 is SGHVS and CDR2 FNYEAQ. The CDR3 covers 15 residues. Trimming removed 5 bases from V and 8 bases from J, with 19 bases in between.

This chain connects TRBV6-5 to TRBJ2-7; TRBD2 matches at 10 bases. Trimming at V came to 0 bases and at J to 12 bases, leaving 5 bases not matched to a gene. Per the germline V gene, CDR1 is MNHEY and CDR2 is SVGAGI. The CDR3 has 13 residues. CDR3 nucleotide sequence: TGTGCCAGCAGTTACTCTACTAGCGGGGAAGGGTACTTC. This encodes CASSYSTSGEGYF.

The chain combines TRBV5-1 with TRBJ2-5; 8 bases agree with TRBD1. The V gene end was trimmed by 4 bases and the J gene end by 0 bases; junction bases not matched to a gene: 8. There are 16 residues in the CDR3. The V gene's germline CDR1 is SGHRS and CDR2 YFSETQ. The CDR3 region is CASSVDRAPYQETQYF. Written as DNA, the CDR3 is TGCGCCAGCAGCGTGGACAGGGCCCCGTACCAAGAGACCCAGTACTTC.

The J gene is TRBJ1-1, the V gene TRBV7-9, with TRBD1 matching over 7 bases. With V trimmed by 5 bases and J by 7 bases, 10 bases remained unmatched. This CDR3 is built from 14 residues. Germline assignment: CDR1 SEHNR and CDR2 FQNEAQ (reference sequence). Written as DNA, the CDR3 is TGTGCCAGCAGCGCTCGGGACAGAGCGAGTGAAGCTTTCTTT. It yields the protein CASSARDRASEAFF. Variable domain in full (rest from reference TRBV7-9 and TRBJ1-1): DTGVSQNPRHKITKRGQNVTFRCDPISEHNRLYWYRQTLGQGPEFLTYFQNEAQLEKSRLLSDRFSAERPKGSFSTLEIQRTEQGDSAMYLCASSARDRASEAFFGQGTRLTVV.

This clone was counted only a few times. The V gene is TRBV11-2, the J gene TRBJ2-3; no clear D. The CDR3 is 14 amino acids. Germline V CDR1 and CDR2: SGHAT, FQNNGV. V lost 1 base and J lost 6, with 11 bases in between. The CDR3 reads CASSLGAFSDTQYF. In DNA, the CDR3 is TGTGCCAGCAGCTTAGGGGCCTTCTCGGATACGCAGTATTTT.

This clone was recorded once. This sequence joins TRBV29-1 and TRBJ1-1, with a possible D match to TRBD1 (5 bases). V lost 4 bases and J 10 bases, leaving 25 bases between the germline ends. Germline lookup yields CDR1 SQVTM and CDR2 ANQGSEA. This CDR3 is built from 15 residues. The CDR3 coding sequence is TGCAGCGTTGGGGGGGTGGGGACCGACAACAAAAGAGCTTTCTTT. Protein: CSVGGVGTDNKRAFF.

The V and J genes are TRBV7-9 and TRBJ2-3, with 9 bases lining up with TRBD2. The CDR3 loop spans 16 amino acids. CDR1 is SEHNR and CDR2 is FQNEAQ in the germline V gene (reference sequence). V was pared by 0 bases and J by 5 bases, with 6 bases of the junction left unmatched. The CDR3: CASSLAGGGAGDTQYF. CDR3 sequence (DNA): TGTGCCAGCAGCTTAGCCGGCGGGGGGGCCGGAGATACGCAGTATTTT.

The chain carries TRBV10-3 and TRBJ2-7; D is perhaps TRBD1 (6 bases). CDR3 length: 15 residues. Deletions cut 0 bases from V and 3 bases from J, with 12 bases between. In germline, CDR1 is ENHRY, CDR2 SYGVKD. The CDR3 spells CAISESGRTVYEQYF. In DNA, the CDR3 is TGTGCCATCAGTGAGTCCGGACGGACAGTCTACGAGCAGTACTTC.

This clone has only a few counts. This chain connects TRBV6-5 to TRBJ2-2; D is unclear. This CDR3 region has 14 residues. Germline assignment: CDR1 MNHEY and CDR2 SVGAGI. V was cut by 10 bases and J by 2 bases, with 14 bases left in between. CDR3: CATLSHKNTGELFF. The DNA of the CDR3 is TGTGCCACCCTTTCCCACAAAAACACCGGGGAGCTGTTTTTT.

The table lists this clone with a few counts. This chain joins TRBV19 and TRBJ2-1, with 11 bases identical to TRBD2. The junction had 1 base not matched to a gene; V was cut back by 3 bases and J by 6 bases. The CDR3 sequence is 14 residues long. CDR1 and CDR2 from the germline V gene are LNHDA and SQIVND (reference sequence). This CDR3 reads CASSIGTSGNEQFF. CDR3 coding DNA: TGTGCCAGTAGTATCGGGACTAGCGGCAATGAGCAGTTCTTC. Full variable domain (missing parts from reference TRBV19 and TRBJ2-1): DGGITQSPKYLFRKEGQNVTLSCEQNLNHDAMYWYRQDPGQGLRLIYYSQIVNDFQKGDIAEGYSVSREKKESFPLTVTSAQKNPTAFYLCASSIGTSGNEQFFGPGTRLTVL.

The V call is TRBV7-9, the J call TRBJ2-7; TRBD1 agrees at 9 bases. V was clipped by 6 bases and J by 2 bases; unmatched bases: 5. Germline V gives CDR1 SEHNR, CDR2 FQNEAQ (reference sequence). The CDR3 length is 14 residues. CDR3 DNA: TGTGCCAGCAGTCTACGGGACAGGGCCTACGAGCAGTACTTC. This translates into CASSLRDRAYEQYF.

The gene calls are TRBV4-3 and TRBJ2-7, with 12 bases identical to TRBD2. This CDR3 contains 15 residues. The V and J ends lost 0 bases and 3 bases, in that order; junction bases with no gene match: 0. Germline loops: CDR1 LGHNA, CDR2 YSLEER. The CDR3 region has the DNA TGCGCCAGCAGCCAAGAACTAGCGGGGGGCTACGAGCAGTACTTC. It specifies CASSQELAGGYEQYF.

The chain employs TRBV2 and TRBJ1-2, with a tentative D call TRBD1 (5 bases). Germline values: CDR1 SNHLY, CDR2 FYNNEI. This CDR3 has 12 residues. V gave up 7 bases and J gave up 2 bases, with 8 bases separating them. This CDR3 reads CASKDINYGYTF. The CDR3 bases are TGTGCCAGCAAGGACATAAACTATGGCTACACCTTC.

The CDR3 sequence is CASSQDRAETDTQYF. CDR3 sequence (DNA): TGTGCCAGCAGCCAGGACAGGGCCGAGACAGATACGCAGTATTTT. This rearrangement joins TRBV7-2 to TRBJ2-3; 8 bases agree with TRBD1. This CDR3 contains 15 residues. Germline loops: CDR1 SGHTA, CDR2 FQGNSA. V lost 5 bases, J lost 3 bases, and 7 bases stayed unmatched.

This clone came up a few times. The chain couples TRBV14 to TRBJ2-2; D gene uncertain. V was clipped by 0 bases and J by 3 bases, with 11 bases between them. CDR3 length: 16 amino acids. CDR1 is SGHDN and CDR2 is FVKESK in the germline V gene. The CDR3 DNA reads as TGTGCCAGCAGCCAAGATGCTGGAACAGACACCGGGGAGCTGTTTTTT. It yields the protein CASSQDAGTDTGELFF.

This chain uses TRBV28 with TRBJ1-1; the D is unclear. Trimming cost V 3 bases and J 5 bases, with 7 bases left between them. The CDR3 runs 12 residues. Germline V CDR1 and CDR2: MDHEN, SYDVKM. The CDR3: CASSFWRTEAFF. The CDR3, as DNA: TGTGCCAGCAGTTTTTGGAGGACTGAAGCTTTCTTT.

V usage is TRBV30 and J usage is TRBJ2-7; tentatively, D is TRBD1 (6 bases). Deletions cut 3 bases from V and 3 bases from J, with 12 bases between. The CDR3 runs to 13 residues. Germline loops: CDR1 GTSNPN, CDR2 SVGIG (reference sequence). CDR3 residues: CAWSRGPLYEQYF. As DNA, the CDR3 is TGTGCCTGGAGCAGGGGTCCTCTCTACGAGCAGTACTTC.

CDR3 residues: CASSPGQGGSYEQYF. DNA for the CDR3: TGTGCCAGCAGCCCAGGACAGGGGGGCTCCTACGAGCAGTACTTC. This sequence joins TRBV2 and TRBJ2-7, with 10 bases that match TRBD1. Germline values: CDR1 SNHLY, CDR2 FYNNEI. This CDR3 is built from 15 residues. V was clipped by 6 bases and J by 0 bases; unmatched bases: 5.

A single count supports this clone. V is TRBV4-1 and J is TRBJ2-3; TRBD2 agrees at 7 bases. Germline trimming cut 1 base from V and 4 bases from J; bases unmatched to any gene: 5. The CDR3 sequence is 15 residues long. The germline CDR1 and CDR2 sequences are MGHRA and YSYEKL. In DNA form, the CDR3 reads TGCGCCAGCAGCCAAGGACGGGGGGTTGCAGATACGCAGTATTTT. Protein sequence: CASSQGRGVADTQYF.

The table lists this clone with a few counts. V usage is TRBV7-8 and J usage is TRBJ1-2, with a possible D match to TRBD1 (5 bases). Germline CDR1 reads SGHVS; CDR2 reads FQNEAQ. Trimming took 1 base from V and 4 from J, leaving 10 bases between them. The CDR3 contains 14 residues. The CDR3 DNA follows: TGTGCCAGCAGCTTAGGGGGCCTCGTCTATGGCTACACCTTC. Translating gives CASSLGGLVYGYTF.

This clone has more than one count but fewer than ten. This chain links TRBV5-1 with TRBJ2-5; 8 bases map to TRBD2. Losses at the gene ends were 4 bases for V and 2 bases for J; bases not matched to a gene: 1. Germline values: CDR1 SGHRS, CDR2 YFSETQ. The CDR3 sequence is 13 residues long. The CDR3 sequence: CASSSGGQETQYF. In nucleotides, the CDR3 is TGCGCCAGCAGCAGCGGGGGACAAGAGACCCAGTACTTC.